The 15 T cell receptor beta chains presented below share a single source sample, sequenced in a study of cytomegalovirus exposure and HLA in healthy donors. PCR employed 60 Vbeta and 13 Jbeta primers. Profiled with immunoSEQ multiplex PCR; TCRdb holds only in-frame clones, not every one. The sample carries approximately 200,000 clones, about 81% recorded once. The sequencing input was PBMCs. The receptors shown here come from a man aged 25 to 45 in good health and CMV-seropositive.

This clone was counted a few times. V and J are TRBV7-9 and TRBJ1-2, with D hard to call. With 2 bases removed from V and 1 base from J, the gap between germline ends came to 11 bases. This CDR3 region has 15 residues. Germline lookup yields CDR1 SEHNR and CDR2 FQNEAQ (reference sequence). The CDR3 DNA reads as TGTGCCAGCAGCTTACCCACCCCCGGTAACTATGGCTACACCTTC. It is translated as CASSLPTPGNYGYTF.

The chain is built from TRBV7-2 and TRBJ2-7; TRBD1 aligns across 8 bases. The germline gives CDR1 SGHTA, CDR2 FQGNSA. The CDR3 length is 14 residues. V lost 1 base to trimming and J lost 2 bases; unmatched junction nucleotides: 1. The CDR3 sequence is CASSLVGQAYEQYF. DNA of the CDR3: TGTGCCAGCAGCTTAGTGGGACAGGCCTACGAGCAGTACTTC.

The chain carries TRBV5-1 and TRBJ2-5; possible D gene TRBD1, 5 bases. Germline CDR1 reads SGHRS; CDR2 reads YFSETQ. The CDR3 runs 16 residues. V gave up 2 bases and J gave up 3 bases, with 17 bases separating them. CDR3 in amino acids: CASSFHPGSTEETQYF. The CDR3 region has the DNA TGCGCCAGCAGCTTCCACCCAGGGTCCACCGAAGAGACCCAGTACTTC.

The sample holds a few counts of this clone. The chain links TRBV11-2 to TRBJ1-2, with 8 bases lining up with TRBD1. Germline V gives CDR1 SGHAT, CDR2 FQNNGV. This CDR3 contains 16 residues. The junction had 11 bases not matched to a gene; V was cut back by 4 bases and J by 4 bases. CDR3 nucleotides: TGTGCCAGCAGCTCATCTCCCGGACAGGGATTCTATGGCTACACCTTC. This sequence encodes CASSSSPGQGFYGYTF.

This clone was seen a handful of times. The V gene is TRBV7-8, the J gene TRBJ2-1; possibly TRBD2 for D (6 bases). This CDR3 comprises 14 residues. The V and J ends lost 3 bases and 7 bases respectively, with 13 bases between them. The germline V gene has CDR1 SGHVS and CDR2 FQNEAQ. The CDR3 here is CASSLGTTSNEQFF. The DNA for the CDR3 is TGTGCCAGCAGCTTGGGAACGACTAGTAATGAGCAGTTCTTC.

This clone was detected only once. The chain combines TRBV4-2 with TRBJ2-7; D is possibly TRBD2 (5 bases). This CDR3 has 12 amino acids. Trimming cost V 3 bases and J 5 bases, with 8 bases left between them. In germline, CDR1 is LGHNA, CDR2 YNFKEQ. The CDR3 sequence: CASSHEGNEQYF. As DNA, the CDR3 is TGTGCCAGCAGCCACGAGGGAAACGAGCAGTACTTC.

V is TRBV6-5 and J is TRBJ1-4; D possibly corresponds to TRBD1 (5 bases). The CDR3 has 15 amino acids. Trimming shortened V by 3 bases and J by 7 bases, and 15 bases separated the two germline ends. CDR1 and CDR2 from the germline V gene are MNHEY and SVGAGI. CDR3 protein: CASSYPITRGEKLFF. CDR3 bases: TGTGCCAGCAGTTATCCGATTACAAGGGGTGAAAAACTGTTTTTT.

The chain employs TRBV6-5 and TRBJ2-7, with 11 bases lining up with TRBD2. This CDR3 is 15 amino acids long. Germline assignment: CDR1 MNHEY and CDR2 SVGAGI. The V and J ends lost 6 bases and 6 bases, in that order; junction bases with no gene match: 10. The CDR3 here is CASRTVAGGPGEQYF. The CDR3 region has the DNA TGTGCCAGCAGGACGGTAGCGGGAGGGCCCGGCGAGCAGTACTTC.

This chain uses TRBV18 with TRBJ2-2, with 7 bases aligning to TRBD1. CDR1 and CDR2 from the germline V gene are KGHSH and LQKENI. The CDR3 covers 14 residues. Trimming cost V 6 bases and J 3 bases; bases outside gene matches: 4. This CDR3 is CASSPTGYTGELFF. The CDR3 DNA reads TGTGCCAGCTCTCCGACAGGGTACACCGGGGAGCTGTTTTTT.

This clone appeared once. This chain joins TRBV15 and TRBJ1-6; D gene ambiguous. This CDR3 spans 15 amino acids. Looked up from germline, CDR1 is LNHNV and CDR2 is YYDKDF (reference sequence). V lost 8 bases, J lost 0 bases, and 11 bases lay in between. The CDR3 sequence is CATRSGSSYNSPLHF. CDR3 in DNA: TGTGCCACCCGCTCCGGGAGCTCCTATAATTCACCCCTCCACTTT. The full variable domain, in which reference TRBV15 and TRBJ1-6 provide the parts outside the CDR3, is DAMVIQNPRYQVTQFGKPVTLSCSQTLNHNVMYWYQQKSSQAPKLLFHYYDKDFNNEADTPDNFQSRRPNTSFCFLDIRSPGLGDTAMYLCATRSGSSYNSPLHFGNGTRLTVT.

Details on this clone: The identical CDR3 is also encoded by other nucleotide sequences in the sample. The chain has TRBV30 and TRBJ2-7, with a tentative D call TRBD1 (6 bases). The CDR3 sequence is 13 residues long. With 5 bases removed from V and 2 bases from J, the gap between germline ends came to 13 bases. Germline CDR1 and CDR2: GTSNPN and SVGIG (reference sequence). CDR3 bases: TGTGCCTGGTCTGCCGGGACAACCTACGAGCAGTACTTC. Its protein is CAWSAGTTYEQYF.

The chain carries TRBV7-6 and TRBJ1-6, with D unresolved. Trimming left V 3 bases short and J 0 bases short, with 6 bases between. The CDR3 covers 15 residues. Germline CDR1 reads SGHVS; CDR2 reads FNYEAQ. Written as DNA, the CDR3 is TGTGCCAGCAGCTTGAGGAGCTCCTATAATTCACCCCTCCACTTT. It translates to CASSLRSSYNSPLHF. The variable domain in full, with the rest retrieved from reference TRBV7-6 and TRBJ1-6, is GAGVSQSPRYKVTKRGQDVALRCDPISGHVSLYWYRQALGQGPEFLTYFNYEAQQDKSGLPNDRFSAERPEGSISTLTIQRTEQRDSAMYRCASSLRSSYNSPLHFGNGTRLTVT.

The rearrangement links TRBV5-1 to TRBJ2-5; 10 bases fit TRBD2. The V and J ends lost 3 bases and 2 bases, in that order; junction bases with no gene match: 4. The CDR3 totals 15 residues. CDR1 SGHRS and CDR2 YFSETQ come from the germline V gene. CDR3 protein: CASSSGTSAQETQYF. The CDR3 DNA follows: TGCGCCAGCAGCTCCGGGACTAGCGCTCAAGAGACCCAGTACTTC.

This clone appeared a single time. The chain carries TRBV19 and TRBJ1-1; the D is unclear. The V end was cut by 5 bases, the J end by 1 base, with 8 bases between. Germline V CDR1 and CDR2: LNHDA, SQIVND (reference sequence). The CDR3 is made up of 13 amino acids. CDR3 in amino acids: CASSPTRNTEAFF. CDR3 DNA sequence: TGTGCCAGTAGTCCAACAAGGAACACTGAAGCTTTCTTT.

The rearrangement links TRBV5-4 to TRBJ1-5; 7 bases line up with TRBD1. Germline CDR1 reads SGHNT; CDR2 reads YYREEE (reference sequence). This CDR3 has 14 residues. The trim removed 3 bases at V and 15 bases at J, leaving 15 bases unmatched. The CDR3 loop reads CASSSGQVPEVGHF. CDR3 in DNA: TGTGCCAGCAGCTCCGGACAGGTCCCGGAGGTGGGGCATTTT. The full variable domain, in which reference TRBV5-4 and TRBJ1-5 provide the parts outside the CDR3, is ETGVTQSPTHLIKTRGQQVTLRCSSQSGHNTVSWYQQALGQGPQFIFQYYREEENGRGNFPPRFSGLQFPNYSSELNVNALELDDSALYLCASSSGQVPEVGHFGDGTRLSIL.